This T cell receptor beta chain was observed in a study of cytomegalovirus exposure and HLA in healthy donors. Overall study results and limits: 150 or so TCR beta chains were listed as cytomegalovirus-associated. Many donors shared some public TCRs, even though most TCR sequences were rare.

Regarding this clone: Its antigen is unidentified.

Among the roughly 120 subjects of the validation cohort, separate from the approximately 660-subject first cohort, were the donors. Profiling relied on immunoSEQ multiplex PCR, and the TCRdb table lists in-frame clones only, not all of them. The sample lists some 69,000 clones, 95% to 97% occurring once. The CDR3 is 16 amino acids. The germline CDR1 and CDR2 sequences are KGHSH and LQKENI. The trim removed 5 bases at V and 2 bases at J, leaving 11 bases unmatched. The sequencing input was PBMCs. This sequence joins TRBV18 and TRBJ1-1, with 7 bases lining up with TRBD1. The TCR sequence derives from a man aged 18 to 35 in good health and CMV-seronegative. The CDR3 DNA reads TGTGCCAGCTCAGCAAGCTTCCAGGGGGTAAACACTGAAGCTTTCTTT. Encoded protein: CASSASFQGVNTEAFF.